This TCR beta chain originates from a study of blood T cell repertoires in COVID-19 (dated by TCRdb to about 2020). General notes on the study: Collaborator samples came from the United States, Italy and Spain and covered acute and convalescent phases of COVID-19. The prospective study material was composed of cDNA or gDNA derived from T cells, B-cell-depleted T cells, or PBMCs. Subjects who had been exposed to COVID-19, were actively infected with it, or had recovered from it provided the deeply sampled blood TCRbeta repertoires that made up the dataset. A freely available public database, intended as a resource for researchers studying the immune response to SARS-CoV-2, is where the repertoires were released. Samples were obtained from the ongoing ImmuneRACE study (first 160 participants) and from 1,254 subjects provided by 6 global collaborators. Nearly every sample came with metadata listing a de-identified subject ID, COVID-19 status, age in years and sex. Where available, HLA class I and class II types were obtained from metadata supplied by the sample provider rather than from assay-based typing.

From the cysteine up to the phenylalanine, the CDR3 has a length of 18 residues. The kept DNA is CDR3 alone, 54 bases in frame from the first base. CDR1 is given as SGHRS and CDR2 as YFSETQ, both from the germline V gene. At the junction V is shortened by 2 bases and J by 4 bases, with 21 bases in between. The paper as a whole reports these results and caveats: The quantity of clinical and demographic metadata differed by source and by participant and was supplied without curation.

In the prospective study, participants were roughly 18 to 95 years old, resided in 24 geographic areas of the United States, and were enrolled through a virtual design. In the prospective study, participants were assigned to cohorts based on the clinical history participants reported in a screening survey and a study questionnaire. Recovered participants in ImmuneRACE Cohort 3 were defined by two consecutive negative NP/OP PCR tests, clearance by a healthcare professional, or resolution of symptoms. Each participant in the prospective study had whole blood, serum and a nasopharyngeal or oropharyngeal swab collected by mobile phlebotomists. Participants in the prospective study had the option to provide additional blood draws and questionnaires over a 2-month period. Before DNA extraction, blood samples from the prospective study were shipped at room temperature or frozen. This clone was detected a few times. Its antigen remains undetermined. No clone much larger than this one lies a single base away; base qualities are absent.

TCRbeta CDR3 regions were amplified from genomic DNA by means of the immunoSEQ Assay, a bias-controlled multiplex PCR. Per the authors' processing: The number of nucleated cells in each sample was estimated from the amplification of reference gene primers within the assay. Sequence reads were collapsed and filtered to measure the absolute abundance of every unique TCRbeta CDR3 rearrangement. For each sample, productive Simpson clonality was calculated by taking the square root of Simpson's diversity index across productive rearrangements. As stored in TCRdb, this immuneACCESS dataset retains in-frame rearrangements with V and J assigned. A fraction of the clones does not appear; measured against another copy, unresolved V genes explain less than half of the discrepancy, and the remainder lacks a known reason. V, J and clone size are those of that table, while D and trimming were read from the DNA. Counted in this sample were about 240,000 clones; around 89% of them appeared once. About 4% of the sample is taken by the ten largest.

This receptor was identified in a woman in her thirties who had recovered from COVID-19. The chain employs TRBV5-1 and TRBJ1-4; a weak D assignment points to TRBD1 (6 bases agree). Sequencing was done on a sample of PBMCs or T cells enriched from blood (not recorded which). The CDR3 protein sequence reads: CASSLTGRYIEHNEKLFF. The base sequence is TGCGCCAGCAGCTTAACAGGGCGATACATAGAACATAATGAAAAACTGTTTTTT.